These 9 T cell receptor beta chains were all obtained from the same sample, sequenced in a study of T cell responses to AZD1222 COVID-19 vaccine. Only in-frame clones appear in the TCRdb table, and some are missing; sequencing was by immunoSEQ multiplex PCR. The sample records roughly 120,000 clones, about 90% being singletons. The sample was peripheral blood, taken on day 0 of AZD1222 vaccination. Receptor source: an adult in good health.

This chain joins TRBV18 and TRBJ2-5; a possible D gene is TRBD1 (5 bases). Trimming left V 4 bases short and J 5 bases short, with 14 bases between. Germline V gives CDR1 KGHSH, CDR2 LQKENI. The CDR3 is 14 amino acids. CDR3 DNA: TGTGCCAGCTCACGAACAGGATTGCGGGAGACCCAGTACTTC. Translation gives CASSRTGLRETQYF. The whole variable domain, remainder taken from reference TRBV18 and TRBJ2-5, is NAGVMQNPRHLVRRRGQEARLRCSPMKGHSHVYWYRQLPEEGLKFMVYLQKENIIDESGMPKERFSAEFPKEGPSILRIQQVVRGDSAAYFCASSRTGLRETQYFGPGTRLLVL.

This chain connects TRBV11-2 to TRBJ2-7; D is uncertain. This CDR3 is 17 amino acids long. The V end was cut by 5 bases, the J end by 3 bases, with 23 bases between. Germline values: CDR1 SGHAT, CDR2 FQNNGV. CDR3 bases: TGTGCCAGCAGCCGCAAGATCGAGAGGCTTGTGGACTACGAGCAGTACTTC. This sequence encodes CASSRKIERLVDYEQYF.

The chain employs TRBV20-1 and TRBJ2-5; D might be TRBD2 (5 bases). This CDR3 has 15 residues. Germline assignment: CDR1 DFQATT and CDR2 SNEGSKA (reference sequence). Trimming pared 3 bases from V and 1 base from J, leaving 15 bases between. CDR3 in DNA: TGCAGTGCTAGTGAGCCGGGGAACGGCCAAGAGACCCAGTACTTC. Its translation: CSASEPGNGQETQYF.

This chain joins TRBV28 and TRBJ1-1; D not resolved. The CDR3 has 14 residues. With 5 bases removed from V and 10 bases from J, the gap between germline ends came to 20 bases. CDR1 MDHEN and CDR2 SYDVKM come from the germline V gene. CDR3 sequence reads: CASSPNPGPKTAFF. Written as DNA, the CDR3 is TGTGCCAGCAGTCCAAACCCAGGCCCTAAGACAGCTTTCTTT.

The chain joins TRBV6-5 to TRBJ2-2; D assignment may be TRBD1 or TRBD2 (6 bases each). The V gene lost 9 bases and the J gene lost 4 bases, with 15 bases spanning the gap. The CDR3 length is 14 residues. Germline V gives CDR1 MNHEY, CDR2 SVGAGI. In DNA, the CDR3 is TGTGCCAGTTTTCCGGGGGCCAGCACCGGGGAGCTGTTTTTT. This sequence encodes CASFPGASTGELFF.

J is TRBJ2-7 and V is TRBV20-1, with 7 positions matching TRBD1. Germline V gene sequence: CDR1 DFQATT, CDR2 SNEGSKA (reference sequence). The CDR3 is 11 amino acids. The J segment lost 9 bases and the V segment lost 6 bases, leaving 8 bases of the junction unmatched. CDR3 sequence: CSADTGVGQYF. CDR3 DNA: TGCAGTGCCGACACAGGGGTTGGGCAGTACTTC.

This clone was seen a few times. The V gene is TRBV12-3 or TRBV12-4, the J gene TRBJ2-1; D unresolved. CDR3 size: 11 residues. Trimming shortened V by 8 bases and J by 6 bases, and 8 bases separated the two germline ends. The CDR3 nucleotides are TGTGCCAGCCGGGCAGGCAATGAGCAGTTCTTC. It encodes CASRAGNEQFF.

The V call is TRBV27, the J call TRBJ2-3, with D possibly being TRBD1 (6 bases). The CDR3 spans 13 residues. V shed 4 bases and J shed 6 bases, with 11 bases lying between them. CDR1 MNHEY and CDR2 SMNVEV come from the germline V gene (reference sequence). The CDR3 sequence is CASSSRQVDTQYF. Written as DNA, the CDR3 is TGTGCCAGCAGTTCCAGACAGGTGGATACGCAGTATTTT.

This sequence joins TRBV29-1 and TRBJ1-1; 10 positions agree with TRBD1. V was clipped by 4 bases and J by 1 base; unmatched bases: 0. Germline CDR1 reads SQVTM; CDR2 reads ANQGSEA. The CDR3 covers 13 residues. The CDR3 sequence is CSVGDRGNTEAFF. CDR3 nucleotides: TGCAGCGTTGGGGACAGGGGGAACACTGAAGCTTTCTTT. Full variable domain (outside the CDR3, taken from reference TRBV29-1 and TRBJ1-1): SAVISQKPSRDICQRGTSLTIQCQVDSQVTMMFWYRQQPGQSLTLIATANQGSEATYESGFVIDKFPISRPNLTFSTLTVSNMSPEDSSIYLCSVGDRGNTEAFFGQGTRLTVV.